These T cell receptor beta chains were read from a single sample in a study of cytomegalovirus exposure and HLA in healthy donors. Profiled with immunoSEQ multiplex PCR; TCRdb holds only in-frame clones, not every one. The data hold nearly 200,000 clones, with 60% to 80% observed a single time. Material for sequencing was PBMCs. These receptors came from a woman aged 25 to 39 in good health and CMV-seropositive. The CDR3 runs from the conserved cysteine through the conserved F or W. A D gene is named only where the DNA matches it firmly. For some rows the clone size is stated as once, few or many, or as a class when expanded; others skip it.

CDR3aa: CASRAGLEYGELFF; CDR3nt: TGCGCCAGCCGCGCGGGACTCGAGTACGGGGAGCTGTTTTTT; v_gene: TRBV4-1; d_gene: -; abundance: -; j_gene: TRBJ2-2
CDR3aa: CASSWDSQETQYF; CDR3nt: TGCGCCAGCAGCTGGGACAGCCAAGAGACCCAGTACTTC; v_gene: TRBV5-1; d_gene: TRBD1; abundance: -; j_gene: TRBJ2-5
CDR3aa: CASSHREGIQYF; CDR3nt: TGTGCCAGCAGCCACAGGGAGGGCATTCAGTACTTC; v_gene: TRBV28; d_gene: -; abundance: -; j_gene: TRBJ2-4
CDR3aa: CASSQDFSSRYGYTF; CDR3nt: TGCGCCAGCAGCCAAGACTTTAGCTCGCGCTATGGCTACACCTTC; v_gene: TRBV4-1; d_gene: -; abundance: few; j_gene: TRBJ1-2
CDR3aa: CASSVERDTGELFF; CDR3nt: TGTGCCAGCAGCGTAGAGAGGGACACCGGGGAGCTGTTTTTT; v_gene: TRBV9; d_gene: -; abundance: -; j_gene: TRBJ2-2
CDR3aa: CASSLGAGRDQPQHF; CDR3nt: TGTGCCAGCAGCTTAGGGGCAGGGCGAGATCAGCCCCAGCATTTT; v_gene: TRBV5-6; d_gene: -; abundance: -; j_gene: TRBJ1-5
CDR3aa: CASTLGTGPAEAFF; CDR3nt: TGCGCCAGCACCCTCGGGACAGGACCGGCTGAAGCTTTCTTT; v_gene: TRBV5-1; d_gene: TRBD1; abundance: few; j_gene: TRBJ1-1
CDR3aa: CASSQGLGRESPLHF; CDR3nt: TGTGCCAGCAGTCAAGGACTGGGAAGAGAATCACCCCTCCACTTT; v_gene: TRBV7-2; d_gene: -; abundance: few; j_gene: TRBJ1-6
CDR3aa: CASRFEAGGYNEQFF; CDR3nt: TGTGCCAGCAGGTTTGAGGCGGGAGGTTACAATGAGCAGTTCTTC; v_gene: TRBV2; d_gene: TRBD2; abundance: few; j_gene: TRBJ2-1
CDR3aa: CASSGGQGGLGGYTF; CDR3nt: TGTGCCAGCAGTGGGGGACAGGGGGGTCTAGGGGGCTACACCTTC; v_gene: TRBV6-1; d_gene: TRBD1; abundance: -; j_gene: TRBJ1-2